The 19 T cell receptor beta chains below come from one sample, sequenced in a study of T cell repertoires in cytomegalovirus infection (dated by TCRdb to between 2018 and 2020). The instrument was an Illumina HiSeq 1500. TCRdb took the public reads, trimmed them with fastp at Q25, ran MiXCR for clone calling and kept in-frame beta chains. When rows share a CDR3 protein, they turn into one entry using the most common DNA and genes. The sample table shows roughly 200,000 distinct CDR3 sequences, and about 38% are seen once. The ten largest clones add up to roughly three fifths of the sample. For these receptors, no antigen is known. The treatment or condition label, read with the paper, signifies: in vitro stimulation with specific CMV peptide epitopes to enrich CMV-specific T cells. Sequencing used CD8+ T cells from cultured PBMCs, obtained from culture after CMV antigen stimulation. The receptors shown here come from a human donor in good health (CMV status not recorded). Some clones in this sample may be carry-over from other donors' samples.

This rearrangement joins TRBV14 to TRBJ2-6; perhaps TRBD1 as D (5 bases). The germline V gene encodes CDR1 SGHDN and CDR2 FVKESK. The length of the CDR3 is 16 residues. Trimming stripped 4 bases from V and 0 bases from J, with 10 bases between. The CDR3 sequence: CASSLRQLSGANVLTF. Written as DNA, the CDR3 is TGTGCCAGCAGCCTCCGACAGCTCTCTGGGGCCAACGTCCTGACTTTC. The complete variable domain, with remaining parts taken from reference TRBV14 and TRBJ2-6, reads EAGVTQFPSHSVIEKGQTVTLRCDPISGHDNLYWYRRVMGKEIKFLLHFVKESKQDESGMPNNRFLAERTGGTYSTLKVQPAELEDSGVYFCASSLRQLSGANVLTFGAGSRLTVL.

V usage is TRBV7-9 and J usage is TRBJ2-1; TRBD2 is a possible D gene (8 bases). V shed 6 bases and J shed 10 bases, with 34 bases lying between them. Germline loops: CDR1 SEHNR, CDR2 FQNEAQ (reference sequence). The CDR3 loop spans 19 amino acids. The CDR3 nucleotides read TGTGCCAGCAGGCCCGGGACAGTACCACTAGCGGTAACTTTAGGGGAGCAGTTCTTC. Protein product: CASRPGTVPLAVTLGEQFF.

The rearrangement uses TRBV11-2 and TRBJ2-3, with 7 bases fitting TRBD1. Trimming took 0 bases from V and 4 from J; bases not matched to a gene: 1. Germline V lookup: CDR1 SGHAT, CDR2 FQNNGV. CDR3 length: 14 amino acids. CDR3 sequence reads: CASSLDQGADTQYF. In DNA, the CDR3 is TGTGCCAGCAGCTTAGACCAGGGGGCAGATACGCAGTATTTT.

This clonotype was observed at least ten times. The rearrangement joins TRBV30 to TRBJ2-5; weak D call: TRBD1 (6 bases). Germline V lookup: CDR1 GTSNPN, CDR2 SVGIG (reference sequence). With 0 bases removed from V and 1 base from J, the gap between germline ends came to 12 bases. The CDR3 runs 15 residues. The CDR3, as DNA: TGTGCCTGGAGTGTACACCCAGGGGCCCAAGAGACCCAGTACTTC. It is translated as CAWSVHPGAQETQYF.

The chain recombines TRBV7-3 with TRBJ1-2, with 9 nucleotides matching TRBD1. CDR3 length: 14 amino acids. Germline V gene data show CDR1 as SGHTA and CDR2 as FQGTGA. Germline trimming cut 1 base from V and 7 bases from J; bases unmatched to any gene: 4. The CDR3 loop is CASSLRDRVFGYTF. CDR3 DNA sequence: TGTGCCAGCAGCTTAAGGGACAGGGTCTTTGGCTACACCTTC. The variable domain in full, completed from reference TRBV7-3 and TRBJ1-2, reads GAGVSQTPSNKVTEKGKYVELRCDPISGHTALYWYRQSLGQGPEFLIYFQGTGAADDSGLPNDRFFAVRPEGSVSTLKIQRTERGDSAVYLCASSLRDRVFGYTFGSGTRLTVV.

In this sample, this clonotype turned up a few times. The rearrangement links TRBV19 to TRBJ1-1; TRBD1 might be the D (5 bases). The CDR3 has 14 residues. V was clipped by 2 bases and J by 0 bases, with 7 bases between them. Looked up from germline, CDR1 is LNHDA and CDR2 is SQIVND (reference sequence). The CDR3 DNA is TGTGCCAGTAGTATAAGACAGCTGAACACTGAAGCTTTCTTT. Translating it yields CASSIRQLNTEAFF.

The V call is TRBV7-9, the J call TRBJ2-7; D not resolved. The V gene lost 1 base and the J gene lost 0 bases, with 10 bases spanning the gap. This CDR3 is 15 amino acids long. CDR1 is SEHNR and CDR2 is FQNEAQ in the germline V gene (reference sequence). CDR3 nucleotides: TGTGCCAGCAGCTTAGTCACCCCGAGCTCCTACGAGCAGTACTTC. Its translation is CASSLVTPSSYEQYF.

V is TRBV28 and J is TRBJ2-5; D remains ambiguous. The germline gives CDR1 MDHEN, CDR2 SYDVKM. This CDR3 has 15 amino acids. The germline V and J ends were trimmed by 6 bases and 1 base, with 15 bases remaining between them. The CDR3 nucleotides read TGTGCCAGCAGCCTATCCTCGGTGGGCCAAGAGACCCAGTACTTC. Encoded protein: CASSLSSVGQETQYF.

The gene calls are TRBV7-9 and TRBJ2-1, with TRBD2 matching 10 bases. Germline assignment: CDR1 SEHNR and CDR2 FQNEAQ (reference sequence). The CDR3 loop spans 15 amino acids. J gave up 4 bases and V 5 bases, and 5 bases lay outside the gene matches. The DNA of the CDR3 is TGTGCCAGCAGCGGTCGGACTAGCGGATACAATGAGCAGTTCTTC. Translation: CASSGRTSGYNEQFF.

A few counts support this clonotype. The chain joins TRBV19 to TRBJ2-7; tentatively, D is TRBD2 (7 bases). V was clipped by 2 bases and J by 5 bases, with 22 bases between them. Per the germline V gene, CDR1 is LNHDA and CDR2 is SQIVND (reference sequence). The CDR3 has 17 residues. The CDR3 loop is CASSILDGGQGSNEQYF. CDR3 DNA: TGTGCCAGTAGTATATTGGACGGGGGGCAGGGGAGCAACGAGCAGTACTTC.

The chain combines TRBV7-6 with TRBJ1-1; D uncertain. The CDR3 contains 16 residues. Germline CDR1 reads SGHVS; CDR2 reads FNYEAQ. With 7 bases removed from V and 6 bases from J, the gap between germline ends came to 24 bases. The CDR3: CASTVGIPSLMAEAFF. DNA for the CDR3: TGTGCCAGCACCGTTGGGATCCCATCACTTATGGCTGAAGCTTTCTTT.

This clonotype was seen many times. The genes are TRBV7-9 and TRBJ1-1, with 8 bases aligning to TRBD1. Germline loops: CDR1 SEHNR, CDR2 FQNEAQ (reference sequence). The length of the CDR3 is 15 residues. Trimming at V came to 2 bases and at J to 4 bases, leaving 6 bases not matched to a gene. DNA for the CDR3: TGTGCCAGCAGCTTATCCGGGACAGGCAGCACTGAAGCTTTCTTT. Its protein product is CASSLSGTGSTEAFF.

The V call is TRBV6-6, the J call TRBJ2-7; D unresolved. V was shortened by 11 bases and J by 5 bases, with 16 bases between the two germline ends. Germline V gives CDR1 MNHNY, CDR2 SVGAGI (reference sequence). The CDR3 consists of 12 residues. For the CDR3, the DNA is TGTGCCGTTTGGGATTCTGGCCACGAGCAGTACTTC. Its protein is CAVWDSGHEQYF.

The CDR3 nucleotides are TGTGCCAGCAGCCCTCGGGGGGGGACCCCGCGGGATACGCAGTATTTT. Protein: CASSPRGGTPRDTQYF. The rearrangement uses TRBV7-8 and TRBJ2-3, with TRBD2 identical over 8 bases. Unmatched junction bases numbered 13, after V lost 5 bases and J lost 6 bases. CDR1 SGHVS and CDR2 FQNEAQ come from the germline V gene. This CDR3 is 16 amino acids long.

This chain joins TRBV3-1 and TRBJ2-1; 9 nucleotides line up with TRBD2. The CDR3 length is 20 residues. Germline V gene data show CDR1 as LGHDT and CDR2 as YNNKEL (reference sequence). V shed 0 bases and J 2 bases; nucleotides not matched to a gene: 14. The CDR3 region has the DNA TGTGCCAGCAGCCAAGAGGTAGCTGTAGCGGGAGCCCCTCCCTACAATGAGCAGTTCTTC. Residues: CASSQEVAVAGAPPYNEQFF.

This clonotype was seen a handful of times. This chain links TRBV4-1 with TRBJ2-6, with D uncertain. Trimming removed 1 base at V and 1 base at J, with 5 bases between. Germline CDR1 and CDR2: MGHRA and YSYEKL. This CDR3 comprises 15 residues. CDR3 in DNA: TGCGCCAGCAGCCAAGCTGGATCTGGGGCCAACGTCCTGACTTTC. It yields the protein CASSQAGSGANVLTF.

The CDR3 reads CASNNRGYEQYF. The CDR3 nucleotides are TGTGCCAGTAACAACAGGGGGTACGAGCAGTACTTC. The chain joins TRBV19 to TRBJ2-7; 8 nucleotides match TRBD1. The germline V gene encodes CDR1 LNHDA and CDR2 SQIVND (reference sequence). The CDR3 is 12 amino acids. J gave up 4 bases and V 7 bases, and 3 bases lay outside the gene matches.

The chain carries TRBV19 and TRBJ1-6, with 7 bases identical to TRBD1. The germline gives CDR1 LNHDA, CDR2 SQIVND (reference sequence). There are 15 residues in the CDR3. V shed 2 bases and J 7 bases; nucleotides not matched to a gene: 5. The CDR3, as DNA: TGTGCCAGTAGTATACTCCGGGACAGAAATTCACCCCTCCACTTT. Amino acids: CASSILRDRNSPLHF.

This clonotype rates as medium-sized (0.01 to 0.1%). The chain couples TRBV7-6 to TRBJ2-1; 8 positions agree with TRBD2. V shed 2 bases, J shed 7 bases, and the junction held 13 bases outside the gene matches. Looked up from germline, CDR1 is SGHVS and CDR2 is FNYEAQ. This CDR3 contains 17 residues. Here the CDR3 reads CASSLSSGTRMLNEQFF. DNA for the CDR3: TGTGCCAGCAGCTTATCCTCCGGGACTAGGATGTTGAATGAGCAGTTCTTC. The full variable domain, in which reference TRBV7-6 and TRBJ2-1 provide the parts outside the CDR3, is GAGVSQSPRYKVTKRGQDVALRCDPISGHVSLYWYRQALGQGPEFLTYFNYEAQQDKSGLPNDRFSAERPEGSISTLTIQRTEQRDSAMYRCASSLSSGTRMLNEQFFGPGTRLTVL.